The rows below give T cell receptor beta chains drawn from one sample of a study of beta chain features in type 1 diabetes. Using immunoSEQ multiplex PCR, the repertoire was profiled, and TCRdb retains in-frame clones only, with some absent. The table has over 300,000 clones, 7% to 9% seen once; the top ten hold approximately 0.47%. The sequencing input was central memory CD4+ T cells from blood. The receptors stem from a woman aged 18-29 years in good health. Both conserved end residues are part of each CDR3. Fields, in order: D gene, J gene, clone size, V gene, CDR3 protein, CDR3 DNA. The D gene is left open where the match is weak. Clone size, where shown, is once, few, many, or a class for clones that have expanded.

>NA|TRBJ2-2|NA|TRBV2
CASSEFVARGTGELFF
TGTGCCAGCAGTGAATTCGTAGCGCGGGGCACCGGGGAGCTGTTTTTT
>NA|TRBJ2-6|NA|TRBV28
CASSSPGSLEGANVLTF
TGTGCCAGCAGTTCGCCAGGGAGCCTAGAGGGGGCCAACGTCCTGACTTTC
>NA|TRBJ2-5|NA|TRBV7-2
CASSLGGDSGQYF
TGTGCCAGCAGCTTAGGTGGGGACTCGGGGCAGTACTTC
>NA|TRBJ2-5|few|TRBV7-2
CASSLGGSQETQYF
TGTGCCAGCAGCTTAGGTGGCTCTCAAGAGACCCAGTACTTC
>NA|TRBJ2-1|many|TRBV18
CASSPGLDSHNEQFF
TGTGCCAGCTCACCGGGACTTGACAGTCACAATGAGCAGTTCTTC
>TRBD2|TRBJ2-1|NA|TRBV4-3
CASSQGLDSREGQFF
TGCGCCAGCAGCCAAGGGCTCGACAGCCGGGAGGGGCAGTTCTTC
>NA|TRBJ1-5|few|TRBV6-6
CASSPGVQPQHF
TGTGCCAGCAGCCCAGGGGTTCAGCCCCAGCATTTT
>NA|TRBJ2-2|NA|TRBV5-1
CASSEGGYTGELFF
TGCGCCAGCAGCGAAGGGGGGTACACCGGGGAGCTGTTTTTT
>TRBD2|TRBJ2-2|NA|TRBV9
CASSVGLAGAGELFF
TGTGCCAGCAGCGTAGGACTAGCGGGAGCCGGGGAGCTGTTTTTT
>TRBD2|TRBJ2-7|few|TRBV7-6
CASSSILAGGGNEQYF
TGTGCCAGCAGCTCGATACTAGCGGGAGGGGGTAACGAGCAGTACTTC
>NA|TRBJ2-7|few|TRBV9
CASSPTGTPGSYEQYF
TGTGCCAGCAGCCCCACCGGGACGCCTGGCTCCTACGAGCAGTACTTC
>NA|TRBJ2-3|many|TRBV6-5
CASRFGGITDTQYF
TGTGCCAGCAGGTTTGGCGGTATCACAGATACGCAGTATTTT
>TRBD1|TRBJ2-2|many|TRBV9
CASSVRDRGTGELFF
TGTGCCAGCAGCGTCCGGGACAGGGGCACCGGGGAGCTGTTTTTT
>TRBD2|TRBJ2-4|many|TRBV28
CASDEGRALAKNIQYF
TGTGCCAGCGATGAAGGGAGGGCCCTAGCCAAAAACATTCAGTACTTC
>NA|TRBJ2-6|few|TRBV7-8
CASSLRNRDGANVLTF
TGTGCCAGCAGCTTAAGGAACAGGGATGGGGCCAACGTCCTGACTTTC
>NA|TRBJ2-1|NA|TRBV29-1
CSVSGSINSEQFF
TGCAGCGTTTCAGGATCCATAAATAGTGAGCAGTTCTTC
>NA|TRBJ2-7|many|TRBV2
CATGQNRGYEQYF
TGTGCCACCGGACAGAATAGAGGGTACGAGCAGTACTTC
>NA|TRBJ2-3|NA|TRBV4-3
CASSQEGAAEGPKRTDTQYF
TGCGCCAGCAGCCAAGAAGGCGCAGCGGAAGGGCCAAAGCGCACAGATACGCAGTATTTT